These T cell receptor beta chains were read from a single sample in a study of neurological immune-mediated disorders. Using its own MiXCR run on the 5' RACE reads, TCRdb lists one record per CDR3 protein. Among approximately 100,000 distinct CDR3 sequences, roughly a tenth were seen once, and the ten largest hold about 3%. The material sequenced was PBMCs. Receptors originate from a female donor with HTLV-1-associated myelopathy (HAM/TSP). Each CDR3 is given with its conserved first and last residue. A D gene is named only where the DNA matches it firmly. Only some rows state a clone size, as once, few, many or a class for expanded clones.

j_gene	v_gene	d_gene	abundance	CDR3nt	CDR3aa
TRBJ2-3	TRBV5-1	TRBD2	many	TGCGCCAGCAACGGGGGGGAGCCGGATACGCAGTATTTT	CASNGGEPDTQYF
TRBJ1-3	TRBV5-1	NA	many	TGCGCCAGCAGCTTGGCACCAGGGCACGGAAACACCATATATTTT	CASSLAPGHGNTIYF
TRBJ2-5	TRBV12-3/TRBV12-4	TRBD2	many	TGTGCCAGCAGTGGGACTAGCCTAGAGGAGACCCAGTACTTC	CASSGTSLEETQYF
TRBJ2-2	TRBV5-1	NA	NA	TGCGCCAGCACCCAACCCTACGGGGCGGGGGCTCATCCAAGCGGGGAGCTGTTTTTT	CASTQPYGAGAHPSGELFF
TRBJ1-4	TRBV12-3/TRBV12-4	NA	many	TGTGCCAGCACATGGGGACTTAATGAAAAACTGTTTTTT	CASTWGLNEKLFF
TRBJ1-2	TRBV5-1	TRBD1	many	TGCGCCAGCAGCTTGGCGACAGGGGAGGGTGGCTACACCTTC	CASSLATGEGGYTF
TRBJ2-7	TRBV5-1	NA	few	TGCGCCAGCAGCTTGGAAGGGGACACCGCCTACGAGCAGTACTTC	CASSLEGDTAYEQYF
TRBJ2-5	TRBV5-1	NA	many	TGCGCCAGCAGCGGGGCACCGCAAGAGACCCAGTACTTC	CASSGAPQETQYF
TRBJ2-2	TRBV5-1	TRBD2	many	TGCGCCAGCAGCGGGACTAGCGGGGAGACCGGGGAGCTGTTTTTT	CASSGTSGETGELFF
TRBJ2-6	TRBV10-3	TRBD1	many	TGTGCCATCAGCCCGACAGGGGGAGGCAACGTCCTGACTTTC	CAISPTGGGNVLTF
TRBJ2-1	TRBV9	NA	once	TGTGCCAGCAGCGTAGGTCCCGGGACAACCAGCCACAATGAGCAGTTCTTC	CASSVGPGTTSHNEQFF
TRBJ2-5	TRBV20-1	TRBD2	many	TGCAGTGCTAGAGGGGGTAGCGGGGGGGCCCCAGAGACCCAGTACTTC	CSARGGSGGAPETQYF
TRBJ2-5	TRBV5-1	TRBD2	many	TGCGCCAGCAGCCCCCGGGGGGGGTCAGACGGGGGAGAGACCCAGTACTTC	CASSPRGGSDGGETQYF
TRBJ1-6	TRBV9	NA	many	TGTGCCAGCAGCGTAGACAGGGATGTTTCACCCCTCCACTTT	CASSVDRDVSPLHF
TRBJ2-1	TRBV5-1	NA	many	TGCGCCAGCAGCGCGGGTCTCAATGAGCAGTTCTTC	CASSAGLNEQFF
TRBJ1-1	TRBV24-1	TRBD1	many	TGTGCCACCAGTGCCTCTCAGGGGGTGAACACTGAAGCTTTCTTT	CATSASQGVNTEAFF
TRBJ2-2	TRBV12-3/TRBV12-4	NA	many	TGTGCCAGCAGTCCCCCTCTCGGGCCCGGGGAGCTGTTTTTT	CASSPPLGPGELFF
TRBJ2-1	TRBV3-1	NA	many	TGTGCCAGCAGCCAACTTCGGGGCCTAAGTTACAATGAGCAGTTCTTC	CASSQLRGLSYNEQFF
TRBJ2-3	TRBV6-5	TRBD2	few	TGTGCCAGCAGAGAAGAAGCGGGGGGTTTCACAGATACGCAGTATTTT	CASREEAGGFTDTQYF
TRBJ1-2	TRBV10-3	NA	many	TGTGCCATCAGTGGGCAGCCACACTATGGCTACACCTTC	CAISGQPHYGYTF
TRBJ2-5	TRBV5-1	TRBD2	NA	TGCGCCAGCAGCTTGGGGACTAGCGGGGTCCCCGAGACCCAGTACTTC	CASSLGTSGVPETQYF
TRBJ2-7	TRBV20-1	NA	NA	TGCAGTGCCCCCCGGGGAGGGGGCTACGAGCAGTACTTC	CSAPRGGGYEQYF
TRBJ2-7	TRBV14	TRBD2	many	TGTGCCAGCAGCCGGGGGGCTAGCGGGGGCTACGAGCAGTACTTC	CASSRGASGGYEQYF
TRBJ2-7	TRBV5-1	NA	many	TGCGCCAGCAGCTTGCGGGCGGGGAGCTCCTACGAGCAGTACTTC	CASSLRAGSSYEQYF
TRBJ2-7	TRBV20-1	TRBD1	NA	TGCAGTGCTAGGAATACCGGGACAGGGGGCACCTACGAGCAGTACTTC	CSARNTGTGGTYEQYF
TRBJ2-5	TRBV25-1	NA	many	TGTGCCAGCAGTGAATACCGGGGACAAGAGACCCAGTACTTC	CASSEYRGQETQYF
TRBJ2-1	TRBV20-1	TRBD1	many	TGCAGTGCTTGGGACAGGAGCTCCTACAATGAGCAGTTCTTC	CSAWDRSSYNEQFF
TRBJ2-7	TRBV7-9	TRBD1	few	TGTGCCAGCAGCCCCTGGGACAGACTCTCCTACGAGCAGTACTTC	CASSPWDRLSYEQYF
TRBJ2-1	TRBV5-1	TRBD2	many	TGCGCCAGCAGCCCGAGCGGGGGGGCCGCCTACAATGAGCAGTTCTTC	CASSPSGGAAYNEQFF
TRBJ1-6	TRBV2	TRBD1	many	TGTGCCAGTACCCCGGGACAGGGGAATTCACCCCTCCACTTT	CASTPGQGNSPLHF
TRBJ2-2	TRBV7-2	TRBD2	many	TGTGCCAGCAGCTTGACTAGCGGGTTAACCGGGGAGCTGTTTTTT	CASSLTSGLTGELFF
TRBJ1-6	TRBV6-5	NA	many	TGTGCCAGCAGTTACGGTCAATTCAATTCACCCCTCCACTTT	CASSYGQFNSPLHF
TRBJ2-7	TRBV12-3/TRBV12-4	TRBD1	many	TGTGCCAGCAGGACAGGGATCGATACCTACGAGCAGTACTTC	CASRTGIDTYEQYF
TRBJ2-3	TRBV5-1	NA	NA	TGCGCCAGCTGCGACAGAAGCACAGATACGCAGTATTTT	CASCDRSTDTQYF
TRBJ1-2	TRBV21-1	NA	NA	TGTGCCAGCAGCAAAGCCGAAAACAGCTTTCCCAACTATGGCTACACCTTC	CASSKAENSFPNYGYTF
TRBJ2-1	TRBV20-1	NA	many	TGCAGTGCTAGTAACGTTAAATCGACCTACAATGAGCAGTTCTTC	CSASNVKSTYNEQFF
TRBJ2-3	TRBV15	NA	few	TGTGCCACCAGCAGAGACTCGAAAAGCACAGATACGCAGTATTTT	CATSRDSKSTDTQYF
TRBJ2-7	TRBV5-1	NA	many	TGCGCCAGCAGCTTGGGTATCGTAGGGGCAGAGCAGTACTTC	CASSLGIVGAEQYF
TRBJ2-1	TRBV5-6	NA	many	TGTGCCAGCAGCAGACTAGACAGCTCCTACAATGAGCAGTTCTTC	CASSRLDSSYNEQFF
TRBJ1-3	TRBV6-5	NA	many	TGTGCCAGCACCACCACAGGGACTGGAAACACCATATATTTT	CASTTTGTGNTIYF
TRBJ2-7	TRBV6-6	TRBD1	few	TGTGCCAGCAGTTCCAGGACAGGGGACGAGCAGTACTTC	CASSSRTGDEQYF
TRBJ2-6	TRBV28	TRBD2	many	TGTGCCAGCAGGAGAAGGGGCCTAGCGGGGGGTGAAGGGGCCAACGTCCTGACTTTC	CASRRRGLAGGEGANVLTF
TRBJ2-3	TRBV29-1	NA	many	TGCAGCGTTGAAACACCCGGAGATAAGCAGTATTTT	CSVETPGDKQYF
TRBJ2-3	TRBV21-1	NA	many	TGTGCCAGCAGCAAAGAGGGGGGGATGGGAGATACGCAGTATTTT	CASSKEGGMGDTQYF
TRBJ2-1	TRBV7-2	NA	NA	TGTGCCAGCAGCCAGGACCCAAGCTCCTACAATGAGCAGTTCTTC	CASSQDPSSYNEQFF
TRBJ2-2	TRBV20-1	TRBD2	many	TGCAGTGCTAGAGAAGCCGAGCGGGGGGGGGACGGGGAGCTGTTTTTT	CSAREAERGGDGELFF
TRBJ2-7	TRBV5-1	NA	many	TGCGCCAGCAGCTCGACGTACGGGAGCCACGAGCAGTACTTC	CASSSTYGSHEQYF
TRBJ2-2	TRBV7-2	NA	many	TGTGCCAGCAGCTTAGTCGGTCCCGGGGAGCTGTTTTTT	CASSLVGPGELFF
TRBJ2-7	TRBV9	TRBD1	many	TGTGCCAGCAGCACAGAGGGACAGGGTTTGAACGAGCAGTACTTC	CASSTEGQGLNEQYF
TRBJ2-3	TRBV5-1	NA	many	TGCGCCAGCAGCGCCCTACCCCTTGGGGTAAGCACAGATACGCAGTATTTT	CASSALPLGVSTDTQYF